This entry is about one T cell receptor (beta chain). Its cognate antigen is unknown. This entry is derived from a study of yellow fever vaccine responses in identical twins. Study-level results: Twin vaccine T cell responses reportedly seemed partly convergent, partly personalized.

Via MiXCR, TCRdb re-called the RT-PCR reads, giving one row per CDR3 protein. The sample consists of about 5,800 distinct CDR3 sequences, 60% to 70% of them appearing once. Germline CDR1 reads MDHEN; CDR2 reads SYDVKM. Trimming took 5 bases from V and 3 from J, leaving 11 bases between them. CDR3 length: 13 amino acids. The sample here was T cells from blood (PBMCs), unsorted or a sorted subset (not recorded which), taken before or after yellow fever vaccination (not recorded which). This receptor was taken from a young woman who received the yellow fever vaccine. This chain joins TRBV28 and TRBJ2-7, with a tentative D call TRBD1 (5 bases). The CDR3, as DNA: TGTGCCAGCAGTCCGCAGGGAATCTACGAGCAGTACTTC. Residues: CASSPQGIYEQYF. The full variable domain, rest sourced from reference TRBV28 and TRBJ2-7, is DVKVTQSSRYLVKRTGEKVFLECVQDMDHENMFWYRQDPGLGLRLIYFSYDVKMKEKGDIPEGYSVSREKKERFSLILESASTNQTSMYLCASSPQGIYEQYFGPGTRLTVT.